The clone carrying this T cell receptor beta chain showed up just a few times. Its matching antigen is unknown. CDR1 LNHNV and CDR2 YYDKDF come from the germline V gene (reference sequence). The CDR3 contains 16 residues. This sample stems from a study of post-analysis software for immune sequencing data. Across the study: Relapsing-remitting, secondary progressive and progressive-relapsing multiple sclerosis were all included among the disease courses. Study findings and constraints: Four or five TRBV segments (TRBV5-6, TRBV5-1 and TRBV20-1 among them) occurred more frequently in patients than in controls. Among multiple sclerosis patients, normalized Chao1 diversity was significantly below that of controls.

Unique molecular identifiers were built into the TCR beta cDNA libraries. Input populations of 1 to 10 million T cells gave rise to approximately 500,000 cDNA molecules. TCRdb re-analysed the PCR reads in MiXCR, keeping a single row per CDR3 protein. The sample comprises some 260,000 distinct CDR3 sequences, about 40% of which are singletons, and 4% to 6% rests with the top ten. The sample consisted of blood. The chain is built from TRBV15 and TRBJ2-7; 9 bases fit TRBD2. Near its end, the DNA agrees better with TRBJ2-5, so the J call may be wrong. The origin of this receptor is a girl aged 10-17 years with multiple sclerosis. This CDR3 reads CATSRDWGLAGETQYF. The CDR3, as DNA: TGTGCCACCAGCAGAGATTGGGGACTAGCCGGTGAGACCCAGTACTTC.